Described below is a single T cell receptor (beta chain) sequence and its context. This specimen comes from a study of blood T cells in healthy people across ages. Primers used in a second PCR of roughly 6 to 12 cycles were a sample-barcoded 5' primer and a J-beta primer mix. Every individual sample yielded 2.5 million or more paired-end reads (each containing CDR3). MiXCR, run by TCRdb on the 5' RACE reads, gives a single entry per CDR3 protein. Of 1.5 million to 2 million distinct CDR3 sequences listed, 49% are singletons. Germline CDR1 is SEHNR and CDR2 is FQNEAQ (reference sequence). The ends were cut back, 3 bases at V and 0 bases at J, with 12 bases in the middle. This CDR3 comprises 16 residues.

This chain joins TRBV7-9 and TRBJ2-4, with unresolved D. The sequence derives from a woman between 40 and 55 years old in good health. The sample taken for sequencing was blood. The CDR3 spells CASSFAEQLAKNIQYF. CDR3 coding DNA: TGTGCCAGCAGCTTCGCCGAGCAATTAGCCAAAAACATTCAGTACTTC.